This T cell receptor beta chain was observed in a study of T-cell memory formation after mild COVID-19. TCRdb redid the calling of the 5' RACE reads with MiXCR, one entry per CDR3 protein. Among 500,000 to 550,000 distinct CDR3 sequences listed, about a fifth were seen once. The ends lost 5 bases at V and 2 bases at J; junction bases unmatched: 12. Germline CDR1 and CDR2: SEHNR and FQNEAQ (reference sequence). This CDR3 has 17 residues. This clonotype originated in an adult woman who had mild COVID-19 (a few samples of this study predate the infection). Cell type and time point are not known. The rearrangement uses TRBV7-9 and TRBJ2-5; 9 bases map to TRBD1. The sample consisted of PBMCs or a T cell subset sorted from them (not recorded which). This CDR3 is CASSPRDRVNSQETQYF. For the CDR3, the DNA is TGTGCCAGCAGCCCCCGGGACAGGGTCAACTCACAAGAGACCCAGTACTTC.